The 29 T cell receptor beta chains below all came from one sample that was sequenced in a study of cytomegalovirus exposure and HLA in healthy donors (dated 2017 in TCRdb). Libraries were constructed by the immunoSEQ multiplex PCR assay. A mixture of 60 forward primers for TCR Vbeta segments and 13 reverse primers for TCR Jbeta segments was used in the multiplex PCR. The table was pulled from immuneACCESS by TCRdb, which kept in-frame rearrangements only. Such tables lose some clones; where checked, under half of the loss comes from unresolved V genes, and the rest has no known cause. Present in this sample are 150,000 to 200,000 clones, 81% of which were seen just once. Around 2.1% of the sample comes from the top ten. Specimen: PBMCs. The receptor source for this set is a woman aged 18-35 years in good health and CMV-seropositive.

The rearrangement uses TRBV5-1 and TRBJ1-2; tentatively, D is TRBD1 (5 bases). The ends were cut back, 4 bases at V and 9 bases at J, with 19 bases in the middle. Germline V gene data show CDR1 as SGHRS and CDR2 as YFSETQ. This CDR3 is built from 14 residues. CDR3 nucleotides: TGCGCCAGCAGCCCCTCCTCGGGAGGGGAACGCTACACCTTC. Protein: CASSPSSGGERYTF.

The chain carries TRBV10-2 and TRBJ2-1; maybe TRBD2 (5 bases). The germline V gene encodes CDR1 WSHSY and CDR2 SAAADI. The V and J ends lost 2 bases and 0 bases respectively, with 8 bases between them. The CDR3 has 15 residues. CDR3 sequence reads: CASSEPGSSYNEQFF. As DNA, the CDR3 is TGCGCCAGCAGTGAGCCGGGGAGCTCCTACAATGAGCAGTTCTTC.

This sequence joins TRBV5-1 and TRBJ2-3; D not resolved. Trimming shortened V by 3 bases and J by 14 bases, and 16 bases separated the two germline ends. Germline V gene sequence: CDR1 SGHRS, CDR2 YFSETQ. This CDR3 region has 12 residues. The CDR3 region has the DNA TGCGCCAGCAGCTCTGAAGGCGGTTACGGGTATTTT. Protein product: CASSSEGGYGYF.

The V and J genes are TRBV7-6 and TRBJ2-1; the D is unclear. With 5 bases removed from V and 8 bases from J, the gap between germline ends came to 10 bases. The CDR3 is 12 residues long. The germline V gene has CDR1 SGHVS and CDR2 FNYEAQ. In nucleotides, the CDR3 is TGTGCCAGCAGCCTAATGGGCGATGAGCAGTTCTTC. Translated, it gives CASSLMGDEQFF.

The rearrangement links TRBV6-1 to TRBJ1-6; D unresolved. Germline CDR1 is MNHNS and CDR2 is SASEGT. The CDR3 extends over 15 amino acids. V was cut by 7 bases and J by 3 bases, with 13 bases left in between. This CDR3 reads CASTGRQSYNSPLHF. CDR3 coding DNA: TGTGCCAGCACTGGGAGGCAGAGCTATAATTCACCCCTCCACTTT.

Concerning this clone itself: Germline and junction disagree at one end, which may indicate a read error. The V gene is TRBV6-5, the J gene TRBJ2-2; TRBD1 might be the D (5 bases). The CDR3 is 12 residues long. CDR1 is MNHEY, CDR2 SVGAGI, per germline. The CDR3 DNA sequence: TGTGCCAGCACCACAGGCTACGGGCAGCTGTTTTTT. The encoded protein is CASTTGYGQLFF.

This clone has more than one count but fewer than ten. V and J are TRBV7-9 and TRBJ1-5; 10 bases map to TRBD1. The CDR3 runs to 17 residues. Germline-derived CDR1 and CDR2 are SEHNR and FQNEAQ (reference sequence). Trimming took 7 bases from V and 1 from J; bases not matched to a gene: 10. The CDR3 reads CASTLWGQGLSNQPQHF. The CDR3 DNA reads as TGTGCCAGCACTCTATGGGGACAGGGGTTGAGCAATCAGCCCCAGCATTTT. Together with reference TRBV7-9 and TRBJ1-5, the CDR3 gives the full variable domain: DTGVSQNPRHKITKRGQNVTFRCDPISEHNRLYWYRQTLGQGPEFLTYFQNEAQLEKSRLLSDRFSAERPKGSFSTLEIQRTEQGDSAMYLCASTLWGQGLSNQPQHFGDGTRLSIL.

This clone was counted between two and nine times. J is TRBJ1-1 and V is TRBV29-1, with 8 positions matching TRBD1. CDR1 is SQVTM and CDR2 is ANQGSEA in the germline V gene. There are 13 residues in the CDR3. Losses at the gene ends were 5 bases for V and 1 base for J; bases not matched to a gene: 3. DNA for the CDR3: TGCAGCGTTACCACAGGGGGGAACACTGAAGCTTTCTTT. It is translated as CSVTTGGNTEAFF.

This chain joins TRBV6-5 and TRBJ2-7; 9 bases match TRBD1. The trim removed 6 bases at V and 4 bases at J, leaving 10 bases unmatched. CDR3 size: 15 residues. Germline-derived CDR1 and CDR2 are MNHEY and SVGAGI. The chain's CDR3 is CASSFGTGTGYEQYF. The CDR3 nucleotides are TGTGCCAGCAGCTTTGGGACAGGGACAGGGTACGAGCAGTACTTC.

The V and J genes are TRBV9 and TRBJ2-1; 13 bases are shared with TRBD2. Germline CDR1 reads SGDLS; CDR2 reads YYNGEE. With 2 bases clipped from V and 6 bases from J, the junction kept 5 bases outside the gene matches. There are 16 residues in the CDR3. DNA for the CDR3: TGTGCCAGCAGCGTTACTAGCGGGGGGGAATTCAATGAGCAGTTCTTC. Protein sequence: CASSVTSGGEFNEQFF.

This rearrangement joins TRBV7-3 to TRBJ2-3, with a tentative D call TRBD2 (5 bases). Deletions cut 8 bases from V and 11 bases from J, with 17 bases between. The CDR3 is made up of 12 amino acids. CDR1 and CDR2 (germline): SGHTA, FQGTGA. CDR3: CASGFSDSWQYF. In DNA, the CDR3 is TGTGCCAGCGGATTTAGCGATTCCTGGCAGTATTTT.

In its sample, this clone was seen a few times. The V and J genes are TRBV11-3 and TRBJ1-4, with a tentative D call TRBD1 (5 bases). The CDR3 has 16 residues. Germline values: CDR1 SGHNT, CDR2 YENEEA. Trimming took off 4 bases at V and 5 bases at J, with 17 bases between the two ends. Here the CDR3 reads CASSSGGAGSNEKLFF. The CDR3 coding sequence is TGTGCCAGCAGCTCGGGGGGAGCAGGGTCGAATGAAAAACTGTTTTTT.

The rearrangement joins TRBV5-1 to TRBJ1-1; D gene unclear. Trimming took 4 bases from V and 0 from J, leaving 13 bases between them. CDR3 size: 15 residues. Germline loops: CDR1 SGHRS, CDR2 YFSETQ. The DNA for the CDR3 is TGCGCCAGCAGCGAGGCATCTCTGATGAACACTGAAGCTTTCTTT. Its translation: CASSEASLMNTEAFF.

The chain has TRBV27 and TRBJ2-3; 11 nucleotides match TRBD1. The germline gives CDR1 MNHEY, CDR2 SMNVEV (reference sequence). The junction had 4 bases not matched to a gene; V was cut back by 5 bases and J by 3 bases. The length of the CDR3 is 15 residues. CDR3 amino acids: CASSAGTGGTDTQYF. Written as DNA, the CDR3 is TGTGCCAGCAGTGCAGGGACAGGGGGGACAGATACGCAGTATTTT.

CDR3 in DNA: TGTGCCAGCAGCCGAGGACAGGCCACAGATACGCAGTATTTT. Amino acids: CASSRGQATDTQYF. The genes are TRBV5-8 and TRBJ2-3; TRBD1 aligns across 7 bases. This CDR3 region has 14 residues. The J segment lost 2 bases and the V segment lost 4 bases, leaving 4 bases of the junction unmatched. CDR1 and CDR2 (germline): SGHTS, YDEGEE.

In its sample, this clone was seen once. In nucleotides, the CDR3 is TGTGCCAGCGGTTCAACAGGGATTACTGAAGCTTTCTTT. Its protein product is CASGSTGITEAFF. The rearrangement uses TRBV28 and TRBJ1-1, with D maybe TRBD1 (6 bases). V was clipped by 8 bases and J by 5 bases, with 15 bases between them. The germline V gene has CDR1 MDHEN and CDR2 SYDVKM. There are 13 residues in the CDR3.

This clone was observed once. This chain links TRBV7-2 with TRBJ2-3; 8 nucleotides match TRBD2. J was trimmed by 6 bases and V by 6 bases; bases with no gene match: 5. In germline, CDR1 is SGHTA, CDR2 FQGNSA. The CDR3 length is 13 residues. The CDR3 DNA is TGTGCCAGCAGTATAGCGGGGTCGGATACGCAGTATTTT. Amino acids: CASSIAGSDTQYF.

This rearrangement joins TRBV19 to TRBJ2-5; D may be TRBD2 (6 bases). Between the trimmed V and J ends, which lost 3 bases and 3 bases, there was a span of 11 bases. Germline V gives CDR1 LNHDA, CDR2 SQIVND (reference sequence). The CDR3 is 14 amino acids. CDR3 loop: CASSMSGAEETQYF. The CDR3 DNA follows: TGTGCCAGTAGTATGTCGGGAGCTGAAGAGACCCAGTACTTC.

The chain combines TRBV30 with TRBJ2-1, with D perhaps TRBD2 (7 bases). CDR3 length: 12 residues. Trimming took off 1 base at V and 8 bases at J, with 9 bases between the two ends. Looked up from germline, CDR1 is GTSNPN and CDR2 is SVGIG (reference sequence). The chain's CDR3 is CAWSGGGHEQFF. CDR3 in DNA: TGTGCCTGGAGTGGGGGGGGGCATGAGCAGTTCTTC.

V gene TRBV5-6 combines with J gene TRBJ2-7, with TRBD1 as a possible D gene (6 bases). Germline V gene sequence: CDR1 SGHDT, CDR2 YYEEEE. V was cut by 0 bases and J by 6 bases, with 10 bases left in between. The CDR3 length is 13 residues. CDR3 DNA sequence: TGTGCCAGCAGCTTGGTCGGCAGGGGCGAGCAGTACGTC. Protein: CASSLVGRGEQYV.

The chain employs TRBV7-6 and TRBJ2-7; D remains ambiguous. CDR3 size: 13 residues. Germline V CDR1 and CDR2: SGHVS, FNYEAQ. V lost 6 bases and J 4 bases, leaving 13 bases between the germline ends. CDR3 coding DNA: TGTGCCAGCAGTCGTGGGCAGGCATACGAGCAGTACTTC. It translates to CASSRGQAYEQYF.

CDR3 protein: CASSQVRRTGDFGYTF. For the CDR3, the DNA is TGTGCCAGCAGCCAAGTTCGAAGGACAGGGGATTTTGGCTACACCTTC. The chain combines TRBV4-2 with TRBJ1-2, with 9 bases matching TRBD1. Germline-derived CDR1 and CDR2 are LGHNA and YNFKEQ. This CDR3 is built from 16 residues. V trimming: 1 base; J trimming: 7 bases; junction bases outside the gene matches: 10.

This chain joins TRBV19 and TRBJ1-4; D ambiguous. The CDR3 is made up of 13 amino acids. CDR1 and CDR2 from the germline V gene are LNHDA and SQIVND (reference sequence). Between the trimmed V and J ends, which lost 5 bases and 6 bases, there was a span of 10 bases. The CDR3 protein is CASSVNSHEKLFF. CDR3 nucleotides: TGTGCCAGTAGTGTCAACAGCCATGAAAAACTGTTTTTT.

This clone has more than one count but fewer than ten. This chain uses TRBV18 with TRBJ2-5, with a possible D match to TRBD2 (5 bases). Between the trimmed V and J ends, which lost 1 base and 7 bases, there was a span of 10 bases. This CDR3 has 13 amino acids. Germline loops: CDR1 KGHSH, CDR2 LQKENI. The CDR3 DNA sequence: TGTGCCAGCTCACCACAGGGCGAGGGGACCCAGTACTTC. As protein: CASSPQGEGTQYF.

The chain is built from TRBV27 and TRBJ2-1; TRBD2 matches at 10 bases. The CDR3 has 16 amino acids. Trimming removed 7 bases from V and 6 bases from J; junction bases left unmatched: 12. The germline V gene has CDR1 MNHEY and CDR2 SMNVEV (reference sequence). The CDR3 DNA sequence: TGTGCCAGCAACGGCTTTCTAGCGGGGGTACCCAATGAGCAGTTCTTC. Translated, it gives CASNGFLAGVPNEQFF.

The gene calls are TRBV19 and TRBJ1-2; 7 bases match TRBD1. The CDR3 loop spans 16 amino acids. V trimming: 3 bases; J trimming: 7 bases; junction bases outside the gene matches: 14. CDR1 LNHDA and CDR2 SQIVND come from the germline V gene (reference sequence). In DNA, the CDR3 is TGTGCCAGTAGTATTGAGGGGGCTACAGGGGTCGGTGGCTACACCTTC. Protein product: CASSIEGATGVGGYTF.

The rearrangement joins TRBV4-1 to TRBJ1-1; 10 nucleotides align to TRBD1. Trimming took 6 bases from V and 8 from J; bases not matched to a gene: 6. The CDR3 spans 13 residues. Looked up from germline, CDR1 is MGHRA and CDR2 is YSYEKL. The CDR3 sequence: CASRRGQGLEAFF. The CDR3 DNA reads as TGCGCCAGCAGACGGGGACAGGGGTTAGAAGCTTTCTTT.

V and J are TRBV6-5 and TRBJ1-6; TRBD1 aligns across 7 bases. Germline V gene sequence: CDR1 MNHEY, CDR2 SVGAGI. The CDR3 covers 14 residues. Losses at the gene ends were 8 bases for V and 8 bases for J; bases not matched to a gene: 9. The CDR3 nucleotides read TGTGCCAGCGGATTCGGACAGGCATATTCACCCCTCCACTTT. Its translation is CASGFGQAYSPLHF.

The V call is TRBV7-9, the J call TRBJ1-1; 8 positions match TRBD1. Germline assignment: CDR1 SEHNR and CDR2 FQNEAQ (reference sequence). This CDR3 is built from 16 residues. Losses at the gene ends were 5 bases for V and 1 base for J; bases not matched to a gene: 9. CDR3 sequence reads: CASSPAGQAQNTEAFF. CDR3 in DNA: TGTGCCAGCAGCCCTGCGGGACAGGCTCAGAACACTGAAGCTTTCTTT.